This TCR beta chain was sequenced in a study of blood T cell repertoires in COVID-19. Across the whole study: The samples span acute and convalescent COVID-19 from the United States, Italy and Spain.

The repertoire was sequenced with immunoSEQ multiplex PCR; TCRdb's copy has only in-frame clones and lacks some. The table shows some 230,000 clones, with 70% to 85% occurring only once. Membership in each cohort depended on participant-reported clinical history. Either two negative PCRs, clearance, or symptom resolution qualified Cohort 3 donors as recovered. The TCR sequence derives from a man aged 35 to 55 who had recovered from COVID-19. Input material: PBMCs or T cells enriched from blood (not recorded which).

The CDR3 loop is CASRALGQGAQPQHF. The CDR3 nucleotides are TGTGCCAGCAGAGCTTTGGGACAGGGGGCACAGCCCCAGCATTTT. The rearrangement uses TRBV6-5 and TRBJ1-5, with 12 positions matching TRBD1. The V and J ends lost 6 bases and 7 bases, in that order; junction bases with no gene match: 7. Germline V gene sequence: CDR1 MNHEY, CDR2 SVGAGI. CDR3 length: 15 residues.